This T cell receptor (beta chain) derives from a study of CD8 T cells in Susac syndrome (dated by TCRdb to between 2018 and 2021). Notes on the research overall: Repertoire sequencing was used to test whether CD8+ T cell activation and differentiation in Susac syndrome was antigen driven.

RNA was extracted using the RNeasy kit, and roughly 0.5 to 1 ug of the RNA was reverse transcribed with random hexamers. The immunoSEQ multiplex PCR assay, covering 54 Vbeta and 13 Jbeta segments, was used to amplify TCR beta CDR3 regions. To correct PCR amplification bias, a synthetic template baseline was used for both primer optimization and computational correction. Under the source paper's analysis protocol: Reads were annotated to V, D and J genes per IMGT and analyzed with immunoSEQ Analyzer, keeping only productive sequences. To calculate clonality, Shannon entropy was normalized by log2 of the number of productive unique sequences and then subtracted from one. For each patient and control, public and private clones were evaluated within the 100 most prevalent clones. A clone was defined as Susac-specific if it was absent from the healthy and MS cohorts, from roughly 1,000 published viral clones and from other ImmuneACCESS disease sequences. In-frame beta chains were kept once TCRdb had trimmed the public reads at Q25 with fastp and called clones with MiXCR. CDR3 protein duplicates are merged, each entry listing the most common genes and DNA. TCRdb's processing, not the authors', yielded these V and J calls. The sample includes 150,000 to 200,000 distinct CDR3 sequences, with just over 90% observed a single time. More than 0.13% of the sample is taken by the ten largest.

Peripheral blood CD8+ and CD4+ T cells from healthy donors, Susac syndrome patients and multiple sclerosis patients were profiled using high-throughput TCR beta sequencing. Healthy donors were age- and sex-matched controls. Bulk CD8+ and CD4+ T cells were purified by magnetic negative isolation, while CD8+ TEMRA cells were enriched using FACS. Blood was drawn into EDTA tubes, processed within 24 hours, and PBMCs were isolated by density gradient centrifugation. PBMCs destined for TCR sequencing were cryopreserved in liquid nitrogen and later thawed in a 37 °C water bath. Purity of sorted or isolated CD4+, CD8+ and CD8+ TEMRA cells was at least 90%. As to this clonotype: What this receptor recognizes is not known. No base quality values were provided; no much bigger clone lies one nucleotide off.

Overall results and qualifications from the work: The TCR sequencing and HLA analysis was acknowledged to have included a relatively small number of individuals.

In the germline V gene, CDR1 corresponds to SGHRS and CDR2 to YFSETQ. V is clipped by 0 bases and J by 6 bases, and the sequence between their germline boundaries is 12 bases long. The cysteine opens and the phenylalanine closes a CDR3 of 14 amino acids. Solely the CDR3 DNA is kept, with 42 bases framed from the first base. The receptor comes from a human donor in good health. Sequencing was carried out using CD4+ T cells from PBMCs. The V and J segments used are TRBV5-1 and TRBJ1-1, with a tentative D gene TRBD1 over 5 matching bases. The DNA sequence follows: TGCGCCAGCAGCTTGGGATCCTGGGACGCTGAAGCTTTCTTT. Translated, it gives CASSLGSWDAEAFF.